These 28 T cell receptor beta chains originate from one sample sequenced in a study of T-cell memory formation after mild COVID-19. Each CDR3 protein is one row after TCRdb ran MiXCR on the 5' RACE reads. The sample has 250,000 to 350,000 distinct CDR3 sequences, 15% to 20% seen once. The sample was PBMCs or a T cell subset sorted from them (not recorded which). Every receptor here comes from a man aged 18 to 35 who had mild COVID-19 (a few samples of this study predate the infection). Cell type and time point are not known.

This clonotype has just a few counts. CDR3 region: CASSFLARYEQYF. The CDR3, as DNA: TGTGCCAGCAGCTTCCTAGCGCGCTACGAGCAGTACTTC. The chain couples TRBV7-2 to TRBJ2-7; TRBD2 might be the D (6 bases). The length of the CDR3 is 13 residues. In germline, CDR1 is SGHTA, CDR2 FQGNSA. V lost 3 bases to trimming and J lost 3 bases, with 9 bases between them.

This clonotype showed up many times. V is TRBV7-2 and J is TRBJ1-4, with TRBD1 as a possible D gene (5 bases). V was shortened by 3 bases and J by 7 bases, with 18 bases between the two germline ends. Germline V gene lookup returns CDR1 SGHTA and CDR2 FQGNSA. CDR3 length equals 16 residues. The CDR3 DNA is TGTGCCAGCAGCTTCTCTTTCGAACAGGCGCGTGAAAAACTGTTTTTT. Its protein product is CASSFSFEQAREKLFF.

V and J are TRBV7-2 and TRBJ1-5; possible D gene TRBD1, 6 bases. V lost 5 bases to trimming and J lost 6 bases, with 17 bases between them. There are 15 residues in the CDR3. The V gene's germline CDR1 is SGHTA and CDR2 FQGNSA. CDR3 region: CASSPWEGVFQPQHF. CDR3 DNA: TGTGCCAGCAGCCCATGGGAGGGGGTGTTTCAGCCCCAGCATTTT.

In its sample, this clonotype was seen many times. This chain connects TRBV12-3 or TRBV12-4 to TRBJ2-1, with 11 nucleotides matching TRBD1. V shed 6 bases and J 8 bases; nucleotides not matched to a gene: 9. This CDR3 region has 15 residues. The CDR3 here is CASSPGQGALHEQFF. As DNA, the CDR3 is TGTGCCAGCAGCCCCGGACAGGGGGCTCTTCATGAGCAGTTCTTC.

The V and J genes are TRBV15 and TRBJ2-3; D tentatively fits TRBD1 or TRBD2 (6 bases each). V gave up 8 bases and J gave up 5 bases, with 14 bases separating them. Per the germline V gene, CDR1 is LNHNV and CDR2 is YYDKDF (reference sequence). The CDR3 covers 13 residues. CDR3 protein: CATPTGGGDTQYF. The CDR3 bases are TGTGCCACCCCCACCGGAGGGGGAGATACGCAGTATTTT.

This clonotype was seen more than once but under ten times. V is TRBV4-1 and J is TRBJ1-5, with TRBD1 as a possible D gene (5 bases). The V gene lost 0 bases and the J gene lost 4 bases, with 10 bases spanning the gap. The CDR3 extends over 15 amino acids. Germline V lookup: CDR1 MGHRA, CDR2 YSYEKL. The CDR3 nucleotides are TGCGCCAGCAGCCAAGAGGGAGGGGTGAATCAGCCCCAGCATTTT. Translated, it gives CASSQEGGVNQPQHF.

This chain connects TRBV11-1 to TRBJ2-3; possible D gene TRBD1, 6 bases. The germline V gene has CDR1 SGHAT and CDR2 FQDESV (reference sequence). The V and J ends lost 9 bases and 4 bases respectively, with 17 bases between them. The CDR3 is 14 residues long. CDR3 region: CASSQGRAPDTQYF. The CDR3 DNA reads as TGTGCCAGTTCCCAGGGGCGCGCCCCAGATACGCAGTATTTT.

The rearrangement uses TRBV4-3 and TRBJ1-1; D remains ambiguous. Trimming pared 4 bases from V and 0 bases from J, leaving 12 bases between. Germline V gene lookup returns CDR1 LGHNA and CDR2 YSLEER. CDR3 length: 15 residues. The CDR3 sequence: CASSRIFGVNTEAFF. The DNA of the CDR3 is TGCGCCAGCAGCCGAATCTTCGGGGTGAACACTGAAGCTTTCTTT.

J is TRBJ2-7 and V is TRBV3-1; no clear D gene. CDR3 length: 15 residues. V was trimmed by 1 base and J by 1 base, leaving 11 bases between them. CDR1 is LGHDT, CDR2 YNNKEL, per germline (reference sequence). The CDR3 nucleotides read TGTGCCAGCAGCCAAGGAGTCGACTCGTCCTACGAGCAGTACTTC. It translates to CASSQGVDSSYEQYF.

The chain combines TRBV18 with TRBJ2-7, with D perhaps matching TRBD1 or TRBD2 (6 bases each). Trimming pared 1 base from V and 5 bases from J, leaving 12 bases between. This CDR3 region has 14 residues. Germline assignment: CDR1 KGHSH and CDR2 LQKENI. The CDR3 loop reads CASSPQGGGHEQYV. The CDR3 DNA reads TGTGCCAGCTCACCACAGGGGGGAGGCCACGAGCAGTACGTC.

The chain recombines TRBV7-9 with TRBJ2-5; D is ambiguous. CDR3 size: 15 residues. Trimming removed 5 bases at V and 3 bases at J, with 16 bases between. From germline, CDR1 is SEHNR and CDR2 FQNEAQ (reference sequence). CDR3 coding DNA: TGTGCCAGCAGCCAAGGGATGGGCGGTAAAGAGACCCAGTACTTC. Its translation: CASSQGMGGKETQYF.

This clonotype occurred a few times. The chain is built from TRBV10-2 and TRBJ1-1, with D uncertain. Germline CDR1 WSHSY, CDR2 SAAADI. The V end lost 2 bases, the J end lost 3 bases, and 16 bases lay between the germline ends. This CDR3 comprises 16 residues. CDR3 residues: CASSEDLALRDTEAFF. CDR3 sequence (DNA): TGCGCCAGCAGTGAGGATTTGGCCCTCCGGGACACTGAAGCTTTCTTT.

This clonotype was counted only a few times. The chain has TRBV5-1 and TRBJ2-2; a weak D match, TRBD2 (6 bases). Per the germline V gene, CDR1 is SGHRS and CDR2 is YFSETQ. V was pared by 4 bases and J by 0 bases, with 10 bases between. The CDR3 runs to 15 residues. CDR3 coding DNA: TGCGCCAGCAGCACCGGGGGTACGAACACCGGGGAGCTGTTTTTT. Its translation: CASSTGGTNTGELFF.

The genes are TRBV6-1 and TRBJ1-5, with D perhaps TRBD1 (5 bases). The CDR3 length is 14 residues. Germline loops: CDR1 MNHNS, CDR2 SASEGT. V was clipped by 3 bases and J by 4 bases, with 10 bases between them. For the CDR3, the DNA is TGTGCCAGCAGTGAGTTGGGGGGGAATCAGCCCCAGCATTTT. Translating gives CASSELGGNQPQHF.

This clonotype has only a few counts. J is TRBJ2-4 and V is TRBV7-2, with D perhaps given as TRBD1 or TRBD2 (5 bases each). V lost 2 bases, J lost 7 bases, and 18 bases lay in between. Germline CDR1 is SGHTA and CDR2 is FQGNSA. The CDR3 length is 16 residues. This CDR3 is CASSLFGVGARNIQYF. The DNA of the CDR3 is TGTGCCAGCAGCTTATTCGGGGTTGGGGCAAGGAACATTCAGTACTTC.

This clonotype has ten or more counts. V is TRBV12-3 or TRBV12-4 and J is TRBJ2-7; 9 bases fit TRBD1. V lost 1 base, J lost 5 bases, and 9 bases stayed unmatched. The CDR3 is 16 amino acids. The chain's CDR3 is CASSLDGTGGNDEQYV. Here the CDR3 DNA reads TGTGCCAGCAGTTTAGATGGTACAGGGGGCAACGACGAGCAGTACGTC.

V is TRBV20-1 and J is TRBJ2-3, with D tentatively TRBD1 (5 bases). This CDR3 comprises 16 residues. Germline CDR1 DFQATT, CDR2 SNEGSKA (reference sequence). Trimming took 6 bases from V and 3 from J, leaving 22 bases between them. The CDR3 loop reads CSAPPLGVQLTDTQYF. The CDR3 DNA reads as TGCAGTGCCCCGCCGTTAGGGGTGCAGCTGACAGATACGCAGTATTTT.

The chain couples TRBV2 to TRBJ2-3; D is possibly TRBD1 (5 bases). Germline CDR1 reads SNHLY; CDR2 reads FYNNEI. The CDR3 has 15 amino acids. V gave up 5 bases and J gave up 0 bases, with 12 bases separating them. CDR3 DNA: TGTGCCAGCAGTTCCGAGGCAGGGAGCACAGATACGCAGTATTTT. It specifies CASSSEAGSTDTQYF.

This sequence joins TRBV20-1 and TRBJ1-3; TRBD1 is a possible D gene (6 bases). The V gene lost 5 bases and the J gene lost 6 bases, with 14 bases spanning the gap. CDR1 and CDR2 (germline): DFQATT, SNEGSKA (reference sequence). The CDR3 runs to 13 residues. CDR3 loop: CSAPQRGANTIYF. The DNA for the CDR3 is TGCAGTGCTCCGCAAAGGGGGGCAAACACCATATATTTT.

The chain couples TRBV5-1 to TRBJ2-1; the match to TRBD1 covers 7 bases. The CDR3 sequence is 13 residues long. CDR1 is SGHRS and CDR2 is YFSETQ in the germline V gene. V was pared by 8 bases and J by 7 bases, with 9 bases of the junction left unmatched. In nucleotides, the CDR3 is TGCGCCAGTGGACAGGAAGCTGTGAATGAGCAGTTCTTC. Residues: CASGQEAVNEQFF.

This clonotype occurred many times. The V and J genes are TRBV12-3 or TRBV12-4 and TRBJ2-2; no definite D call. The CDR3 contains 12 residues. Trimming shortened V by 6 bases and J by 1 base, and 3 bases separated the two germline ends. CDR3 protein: CASSQNTGELFF. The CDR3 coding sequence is TGTGCCAGCAGCCAGAACACCGGGGAGCTGTTTTTT.

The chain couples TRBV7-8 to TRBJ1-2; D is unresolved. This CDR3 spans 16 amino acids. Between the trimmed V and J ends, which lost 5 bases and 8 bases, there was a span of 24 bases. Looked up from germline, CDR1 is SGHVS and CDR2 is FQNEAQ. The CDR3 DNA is TGTGCCAGCAGCGTAGATCGTTTTGAAGGGCGGAGGGGCTACACCTTC. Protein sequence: CASSVDRFEGRRGYTF.

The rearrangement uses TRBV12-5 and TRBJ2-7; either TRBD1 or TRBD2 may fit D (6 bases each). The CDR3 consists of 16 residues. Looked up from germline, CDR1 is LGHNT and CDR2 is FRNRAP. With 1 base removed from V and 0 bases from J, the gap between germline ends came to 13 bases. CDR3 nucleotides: TGTGCTAGTGGTTTGGGGGGGGACACAATCTCCTACGAGCAGTACTTC. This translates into CASGLGGDTISYEQYF.

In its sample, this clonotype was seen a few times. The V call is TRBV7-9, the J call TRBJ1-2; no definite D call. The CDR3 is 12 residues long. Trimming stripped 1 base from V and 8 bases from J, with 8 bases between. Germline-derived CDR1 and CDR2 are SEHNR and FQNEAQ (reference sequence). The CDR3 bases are TGTGCCAGCAGCTTAGAGGCCGAAGGCTACACCTTC. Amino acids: CASSLEAEGYTF. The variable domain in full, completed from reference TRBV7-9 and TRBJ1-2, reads DTGVSQNPRHKITKRGQNVTFRCDPISEHNRLYWYRQTLGQGPEFLTYFQNEAQLEKSRLLSDRFSAERPKGSFSTLEIQRTEQGDSAMYLCASSLEAEGYTFGSGTRLTVV.

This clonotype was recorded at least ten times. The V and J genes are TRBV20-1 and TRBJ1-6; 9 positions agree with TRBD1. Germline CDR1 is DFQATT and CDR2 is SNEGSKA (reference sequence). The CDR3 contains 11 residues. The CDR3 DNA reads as TGCAGGGGACAGGGTGATTCACCCCTCCACTTT. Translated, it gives CRGQGDSPLHF.

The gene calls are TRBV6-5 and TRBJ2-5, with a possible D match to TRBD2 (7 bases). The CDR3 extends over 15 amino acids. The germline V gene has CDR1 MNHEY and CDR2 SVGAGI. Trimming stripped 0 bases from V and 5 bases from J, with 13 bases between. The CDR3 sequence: CASSYSKGGAETQYF. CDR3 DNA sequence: TGTGCCAGCAGTTACTCGAAGGGGGGGGCGGAGACCCAGTACTTC.

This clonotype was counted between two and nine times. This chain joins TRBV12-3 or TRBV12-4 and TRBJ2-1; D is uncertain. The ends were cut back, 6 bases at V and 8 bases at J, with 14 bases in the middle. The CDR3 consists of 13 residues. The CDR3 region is CASRPPSWDEQFF. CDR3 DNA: TGTGCCAGCAGGCCGCCATCTTGGGATGAGCAGTTCTTC.

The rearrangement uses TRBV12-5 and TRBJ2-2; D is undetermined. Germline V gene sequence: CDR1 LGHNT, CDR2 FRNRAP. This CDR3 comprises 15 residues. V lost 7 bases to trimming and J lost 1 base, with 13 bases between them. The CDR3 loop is CASVSATGNTGELFF. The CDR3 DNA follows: TGTGCTAGTGTTTCGGCGACGGGGAACACCGGGGAGCTGTTTTTT.